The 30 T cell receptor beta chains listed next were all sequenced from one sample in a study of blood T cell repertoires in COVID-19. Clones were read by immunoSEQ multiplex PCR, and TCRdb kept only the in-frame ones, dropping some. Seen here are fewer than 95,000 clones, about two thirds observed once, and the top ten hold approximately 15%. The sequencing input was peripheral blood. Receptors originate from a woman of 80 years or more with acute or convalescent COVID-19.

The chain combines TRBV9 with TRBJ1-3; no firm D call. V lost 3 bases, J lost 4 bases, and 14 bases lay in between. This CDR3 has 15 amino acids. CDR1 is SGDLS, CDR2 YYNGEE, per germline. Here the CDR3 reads CASSGGIATGNTIYF. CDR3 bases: TGTGCCAGCAGCGGGGGTATAGCGACCGGAAACACCATATATTTT.

The CDR3 loop reads CASSFGGASYSGNTIYF. CDR3 DNA sequence: TGTGCCAGCAGTTTTGGAGGCGCTTCCTACTCTGGAAACACCATATATTTT. This sequence joins TRBV28 and TRBJ1-3; no clear D. Trimming removed 3 bases at V and 0 bases at J, with 15 bases between. The CDR3 loop spans 17 amino acids. Germline assignment: CDR1 MDHEN and CDR2 SYDVKM.

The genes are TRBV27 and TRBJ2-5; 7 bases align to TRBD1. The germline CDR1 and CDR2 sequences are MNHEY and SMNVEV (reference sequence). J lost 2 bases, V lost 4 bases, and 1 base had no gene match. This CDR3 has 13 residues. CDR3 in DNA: TGTGCCAGCAGTTGGACAGGACAAGAGACCCAGTACTTC. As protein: CASSWTGQETQYF.

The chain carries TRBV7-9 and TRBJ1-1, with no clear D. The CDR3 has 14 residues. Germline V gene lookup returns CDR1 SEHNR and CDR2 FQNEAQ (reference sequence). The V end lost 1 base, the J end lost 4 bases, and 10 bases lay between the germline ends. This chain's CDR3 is CASSLETRGTEAFF. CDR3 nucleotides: TGTGCCAGCAGCTTAGAGACGAGAGGCACTGAAGCTTTCTTT.

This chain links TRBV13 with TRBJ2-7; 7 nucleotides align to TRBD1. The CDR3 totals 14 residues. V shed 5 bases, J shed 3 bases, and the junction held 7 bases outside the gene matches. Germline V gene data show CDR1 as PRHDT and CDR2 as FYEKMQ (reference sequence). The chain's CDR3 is CASSVRDRVYEQYF. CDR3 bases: TGTGCCAGCAGCGTACGGGACAGAGTCTACGAGCAGTACTTC.

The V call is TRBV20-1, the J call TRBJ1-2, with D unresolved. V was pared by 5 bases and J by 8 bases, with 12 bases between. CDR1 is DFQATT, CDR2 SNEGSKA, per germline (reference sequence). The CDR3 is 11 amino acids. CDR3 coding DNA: TGCAGTGCTGCGTCAGGTTGGGGCTACACCTTC. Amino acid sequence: CSAASGWGYTF.

The CDR3 sequence: CAISDRAGRADNEQFF. CDR3 bases: TGTGCCATCAGTGACCGAGCGGGGAGGGCGGACAATGAGCAGTTCTTC. The rearrangement links TRBV10-3 to TRBJ2-1, with 7 bases that match TRBD2. Germline loops: CDR1 ENHRY, CDR2 SYGVKD. With V trimmed by 3 bases and J by 5 bases, 10 bases remained unmatched. The CDR3 has 16 amino acids.

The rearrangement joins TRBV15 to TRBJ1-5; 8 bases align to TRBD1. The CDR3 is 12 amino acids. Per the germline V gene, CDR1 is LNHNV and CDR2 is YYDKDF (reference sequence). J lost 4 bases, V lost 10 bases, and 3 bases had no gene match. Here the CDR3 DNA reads TGTGCCAGTGGACAGGGAAATCAGCCCCAGCATTTT. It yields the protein CASGQGNQPQHF.

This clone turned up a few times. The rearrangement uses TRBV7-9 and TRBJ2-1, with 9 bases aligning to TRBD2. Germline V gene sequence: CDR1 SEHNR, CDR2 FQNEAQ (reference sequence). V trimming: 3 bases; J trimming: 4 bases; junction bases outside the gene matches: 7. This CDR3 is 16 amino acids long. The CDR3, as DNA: TGTGCCAGCAGCTTGCCGGGGACTAGCCGGTACAATGAGCAGTTCTTC. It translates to CASSLPGTSRYNEQFF.

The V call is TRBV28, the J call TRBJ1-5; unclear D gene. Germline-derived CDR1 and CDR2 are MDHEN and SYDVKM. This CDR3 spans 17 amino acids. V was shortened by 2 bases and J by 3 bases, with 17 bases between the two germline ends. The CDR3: CASSLMGETLANQPQHF. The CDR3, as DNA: TGTGCCAGCAGTTTAATGGGAGAAACCCTTGCCAATCAGCCCCAGCATTTT.

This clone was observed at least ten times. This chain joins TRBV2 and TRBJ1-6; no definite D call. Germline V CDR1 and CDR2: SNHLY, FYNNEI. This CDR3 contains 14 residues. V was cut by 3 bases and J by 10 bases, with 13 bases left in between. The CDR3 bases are TGTGCCAGCAGTGACCGCCCAGCAGGCTCACCCCTCCACTTT. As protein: CASSDRPAGSPLHF.

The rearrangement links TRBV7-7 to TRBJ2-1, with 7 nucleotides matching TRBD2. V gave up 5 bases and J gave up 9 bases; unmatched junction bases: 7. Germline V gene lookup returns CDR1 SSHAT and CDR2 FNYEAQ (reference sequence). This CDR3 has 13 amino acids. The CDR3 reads CASSDRRGSEQFF. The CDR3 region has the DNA TGTGCCAGCAGCGACCGGCGGGGGAGTGAGCAGTTCTTC.

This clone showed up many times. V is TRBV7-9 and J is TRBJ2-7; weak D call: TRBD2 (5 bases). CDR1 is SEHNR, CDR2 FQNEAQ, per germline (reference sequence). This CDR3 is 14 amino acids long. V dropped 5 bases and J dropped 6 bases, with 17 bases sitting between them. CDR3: CASSPRGSVGEQYF. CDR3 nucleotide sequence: TGTGCCAGCAGCCCCCGAGGGTCAGTCGGCGAGCAGTACTTC.

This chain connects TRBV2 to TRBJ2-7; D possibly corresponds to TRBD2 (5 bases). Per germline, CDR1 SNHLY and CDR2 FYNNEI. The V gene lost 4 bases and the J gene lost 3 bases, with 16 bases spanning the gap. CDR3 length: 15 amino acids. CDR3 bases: TGTGCCAGCAGTGGGCGGACGGGAAACAACTACGAGCAGTACTTC. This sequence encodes CASSGRTGNNYEQYF.

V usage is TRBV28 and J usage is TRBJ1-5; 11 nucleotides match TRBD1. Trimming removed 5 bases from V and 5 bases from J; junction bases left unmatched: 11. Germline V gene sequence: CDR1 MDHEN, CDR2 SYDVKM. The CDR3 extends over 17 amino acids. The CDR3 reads CASSPGTGGGVYQPQHF. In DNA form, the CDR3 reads TGTGCCAGCAGTCCGGGGACAGGGGGAGGGGTCTATCAGCCCCAGCATTTT.

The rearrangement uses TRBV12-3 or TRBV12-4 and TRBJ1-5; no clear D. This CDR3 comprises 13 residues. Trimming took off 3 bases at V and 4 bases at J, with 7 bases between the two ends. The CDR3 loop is CASSLIGNQPQHF. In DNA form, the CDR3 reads TGTGCCAGCAGTTTGATCGGTAATCAGCCCCAGCATTTT.

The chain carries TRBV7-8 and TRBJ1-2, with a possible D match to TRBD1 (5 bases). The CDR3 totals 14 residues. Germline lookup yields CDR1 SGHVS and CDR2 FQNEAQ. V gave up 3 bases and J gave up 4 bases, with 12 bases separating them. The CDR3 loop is CASSFRRGPYGYTF. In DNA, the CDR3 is TGTGCCAGCAGCTTCCGTAGGGGCCCCTATGGCTACACCTTC.

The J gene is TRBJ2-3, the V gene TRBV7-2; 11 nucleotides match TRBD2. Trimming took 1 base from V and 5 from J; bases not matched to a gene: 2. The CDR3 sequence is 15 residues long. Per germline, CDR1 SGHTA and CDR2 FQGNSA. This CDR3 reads CASSLVLAGGDTQYF. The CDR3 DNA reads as TGTGCCAGCAGCTTAGTGCTAGCGGGGGGAGATACGCAGTATTTT.

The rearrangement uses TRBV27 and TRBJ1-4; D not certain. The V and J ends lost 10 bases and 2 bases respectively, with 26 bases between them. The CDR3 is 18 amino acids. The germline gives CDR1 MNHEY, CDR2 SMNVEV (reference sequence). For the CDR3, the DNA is TGTGCCACCCTCAGAGGCCGAAGCCAACCAACGACTAATGAAAAACTGTTTTTT. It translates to CATLRGRSQPTTNEKLFF.

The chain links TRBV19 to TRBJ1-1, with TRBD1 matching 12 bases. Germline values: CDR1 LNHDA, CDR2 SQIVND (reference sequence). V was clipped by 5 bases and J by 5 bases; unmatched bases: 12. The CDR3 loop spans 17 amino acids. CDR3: CASSLNRDRGRKTEAFF. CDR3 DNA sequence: TGTGCCAGTAGTCTTAACCGGGACAGGGGGCGGAAAACTGAAGCTTTCTTT.

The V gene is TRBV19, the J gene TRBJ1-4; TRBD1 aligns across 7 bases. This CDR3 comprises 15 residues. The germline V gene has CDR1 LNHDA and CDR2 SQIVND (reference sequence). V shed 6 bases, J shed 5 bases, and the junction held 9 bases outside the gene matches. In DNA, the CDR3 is TGTGCCAGTAGACGCGACAGGGCGGGAAATGAAAAACTGTTTTTT. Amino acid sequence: CASRRDRAGNEKLFF.

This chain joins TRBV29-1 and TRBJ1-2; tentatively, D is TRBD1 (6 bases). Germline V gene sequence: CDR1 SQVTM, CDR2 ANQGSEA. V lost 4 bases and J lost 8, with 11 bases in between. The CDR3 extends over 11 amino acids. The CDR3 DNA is TGCAGCGTTGCAGGGGCGGACGGCTACACCTTC. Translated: CSVAGADGYTF.

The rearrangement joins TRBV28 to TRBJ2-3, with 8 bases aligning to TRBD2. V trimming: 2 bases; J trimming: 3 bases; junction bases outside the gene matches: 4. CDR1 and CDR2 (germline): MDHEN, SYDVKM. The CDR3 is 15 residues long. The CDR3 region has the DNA TGTGCCAGCAGTTTAAGGCGGGGGGAGACAGATACGCAGTATTTT. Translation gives CASSLRRGETDTQYF.

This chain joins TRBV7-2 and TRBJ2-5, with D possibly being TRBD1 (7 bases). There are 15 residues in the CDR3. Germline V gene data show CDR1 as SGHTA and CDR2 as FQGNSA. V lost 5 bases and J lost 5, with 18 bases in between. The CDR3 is CASSTRTGRGETQYF. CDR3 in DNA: TGTGCCAGCAGCACACGGACAGGCCGGGGGGAGACCCAGTACTTC.

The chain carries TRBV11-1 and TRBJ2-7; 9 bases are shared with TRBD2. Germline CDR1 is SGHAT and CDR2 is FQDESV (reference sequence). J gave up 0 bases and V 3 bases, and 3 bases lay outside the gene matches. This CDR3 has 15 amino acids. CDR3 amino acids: CASSFRGGASYEQYF. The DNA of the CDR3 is TGTGCCAGCAGCTTTCGCGGGGGGGCCTCCTACGAGCAGTACTTC.

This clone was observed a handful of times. CDR3 bases: TGCGCCAGCAGCTACACAATAACAGAGACCCAGTACTTC. Encoded protein: CASSYTITETQYF. This chain joins TRBV5-1 and TRBJ2-5; D is unclear. Germline loops: CDR1 SGHRS, CDR2 YFSETQ. Between the trimmed V and J ends, which lost 3 bases and 4 bases, there was a span of 10 bases. The CDR3 covers 13 residues. The whole variable domain, remainder taken from reference TRBV5-1 and TRBJ2-5, is KAGVTQTPRYLIKTRGQQVTLSCSPISGHRSVSWYQQTPGQGLQFLFEYFSETQRNKGNFPGRFSGRQFSNSRSEMNVSTLELGDSALYLCASSYTITETQYFGPGTRLLVL.

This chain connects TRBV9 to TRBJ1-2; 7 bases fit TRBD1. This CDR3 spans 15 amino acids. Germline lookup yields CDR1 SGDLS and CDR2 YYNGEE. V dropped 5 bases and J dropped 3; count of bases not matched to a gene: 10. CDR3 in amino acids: CASSPSGQPDYGYTF. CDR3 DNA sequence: TGTGCCAGCAGTCCTTCGGGACAGCCAGACTATGGCTACACCTTC.

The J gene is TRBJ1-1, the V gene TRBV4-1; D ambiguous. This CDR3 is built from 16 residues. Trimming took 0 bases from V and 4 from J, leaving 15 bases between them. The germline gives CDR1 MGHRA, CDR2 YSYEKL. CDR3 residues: CASSQDRGRIFTEAFF. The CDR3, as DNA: TGCGCCAGCAGCCAAGATAGAGGGAGGATTTTCACTGAAGCTTTCTTT.

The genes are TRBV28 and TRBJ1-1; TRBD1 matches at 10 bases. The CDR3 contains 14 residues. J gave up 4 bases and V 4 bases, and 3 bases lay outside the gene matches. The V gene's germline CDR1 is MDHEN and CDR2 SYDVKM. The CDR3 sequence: CASSSGTGVTEAFF. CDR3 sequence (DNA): TGTGCCAGCAGTTCCGGGACAGGGGTCACTGAAGCTTTCTTT.

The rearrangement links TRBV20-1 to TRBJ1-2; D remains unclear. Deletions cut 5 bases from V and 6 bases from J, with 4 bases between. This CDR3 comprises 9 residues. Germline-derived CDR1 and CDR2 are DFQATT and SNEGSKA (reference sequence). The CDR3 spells CSAVNGYTF. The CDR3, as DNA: TGCAGTGCTGTCAATGGCTACACCTTC.